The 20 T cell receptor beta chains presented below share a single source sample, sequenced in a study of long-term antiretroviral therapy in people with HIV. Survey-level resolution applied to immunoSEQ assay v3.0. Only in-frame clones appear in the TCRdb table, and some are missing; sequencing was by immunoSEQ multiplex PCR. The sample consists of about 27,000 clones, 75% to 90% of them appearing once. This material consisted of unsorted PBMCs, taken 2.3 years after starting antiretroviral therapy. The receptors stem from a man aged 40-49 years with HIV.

CDR3 sequence (DNA): TGCGCCAGCAGCCAAGATACTGGGCGCACAGATACGCAGTATTTT. This gives the protein CASSQDTGRTDTQYF. The chain is built from TRBV4-1 and TRBJ2-3; no reliable D call. CDR1 MGHRA and CDR2 YSYEKL come from the germline V gene. V was clipped by 0 bases and J by 1 base, with 8 bases between them. The CDR3 sequence is 15 residues long.

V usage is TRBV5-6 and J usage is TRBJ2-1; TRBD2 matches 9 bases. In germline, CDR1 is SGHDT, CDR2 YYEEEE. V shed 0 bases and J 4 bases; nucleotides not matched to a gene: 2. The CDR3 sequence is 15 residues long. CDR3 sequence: CASSLVAGAYNEQFF. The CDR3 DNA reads TGTGCCAGCAGCTTGGTAGCGGGGGCTTACAATGAGCAGTTCTTC. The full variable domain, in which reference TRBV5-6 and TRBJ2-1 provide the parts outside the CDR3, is DAGVTQSPTHLIKTRGQQVTLRCSPKSGHDTVSWYQQALGQGPQFIFQYYEEEERQRGNFPDRFSGHQFPNYSSELNVNALLLGDSALYLCASSLVAGAYNEQFFGPGTRLTVL.

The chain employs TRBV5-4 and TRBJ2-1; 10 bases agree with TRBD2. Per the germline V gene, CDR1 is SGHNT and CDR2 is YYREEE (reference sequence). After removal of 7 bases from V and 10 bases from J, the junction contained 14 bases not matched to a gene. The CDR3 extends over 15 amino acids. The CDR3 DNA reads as TGTGCCAGCTCAAGGGCGAGCGGGAGGGCTTACGAGCAGTTCTTC. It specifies CASSRASGRAYEQFF.

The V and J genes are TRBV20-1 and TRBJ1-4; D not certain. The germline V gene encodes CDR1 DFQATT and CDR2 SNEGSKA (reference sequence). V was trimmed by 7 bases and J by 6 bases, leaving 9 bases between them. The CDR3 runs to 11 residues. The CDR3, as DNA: TGCAGTGTCCGTCGATATGAAAAACTGTTTTTT. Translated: CSVRRYEKLFF.

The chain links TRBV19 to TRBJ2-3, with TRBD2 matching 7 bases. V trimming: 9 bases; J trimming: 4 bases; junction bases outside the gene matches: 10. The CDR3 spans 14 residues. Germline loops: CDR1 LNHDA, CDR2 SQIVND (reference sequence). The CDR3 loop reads CASRPTGRADTQYF. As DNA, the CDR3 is TGTGCCAGCCGGCCCACGGGGAGGGCAGATACGCAGTATTTT.

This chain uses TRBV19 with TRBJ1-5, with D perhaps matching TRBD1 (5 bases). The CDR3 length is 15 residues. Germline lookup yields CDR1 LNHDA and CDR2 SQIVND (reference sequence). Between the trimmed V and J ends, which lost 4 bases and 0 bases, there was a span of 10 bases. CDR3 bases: TGTGCCAGTAGTAGGGACGGATATAGCAATCAGCCCCAGCATTTT. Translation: CASSRDGYSNQPQHF.

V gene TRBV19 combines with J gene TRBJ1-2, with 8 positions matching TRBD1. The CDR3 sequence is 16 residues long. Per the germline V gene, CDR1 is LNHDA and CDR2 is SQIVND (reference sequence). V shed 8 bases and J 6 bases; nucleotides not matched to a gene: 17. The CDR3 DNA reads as TGTGCCAGTCGCGGGACAGGCCTTTCGGTTTCGAATGGCTACACCTTC. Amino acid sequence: CASRGTGLSVSNGYTF.

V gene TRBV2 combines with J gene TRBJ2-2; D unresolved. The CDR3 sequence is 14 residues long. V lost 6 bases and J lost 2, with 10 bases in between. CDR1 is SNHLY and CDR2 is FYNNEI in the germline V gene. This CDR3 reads CASSGLVNTGELFF. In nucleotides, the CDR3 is TGTGCCAGCAGCGGTCTTGTAAACACCGGGGAGCTGTTTTTT.

CDR3 sequence (DNA): TGTGCCAGCACCCGAGACCTAACCTACGAGCAGTACTTC. This sequence encodes CASTRDLTYEQYF. This chain connects TRBV6-1 to TRBJ2-7; D remains ambiguous. This CDR3 comprises 13 residues. The V end lost 7 bases, the J end lost 2 bases, and 12 bases lay between the germline ends. Germline assignment: CDR1 MNHNS and CDR2 SASEGT.

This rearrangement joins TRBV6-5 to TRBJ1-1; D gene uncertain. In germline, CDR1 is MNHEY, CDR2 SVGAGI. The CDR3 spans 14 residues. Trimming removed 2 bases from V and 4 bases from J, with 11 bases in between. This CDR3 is CASSYQRVGTEAFF. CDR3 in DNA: TGTGCCAGCAGTTACCAGAGAGTAGGCACTGAAGCTTTCTTT.

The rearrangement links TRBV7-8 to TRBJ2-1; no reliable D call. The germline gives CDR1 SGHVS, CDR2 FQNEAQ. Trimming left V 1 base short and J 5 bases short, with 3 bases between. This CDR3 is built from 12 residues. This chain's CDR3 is CASSLGDNEQFF. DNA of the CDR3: TGTGCCAGCAGCTTAGGGGACAATGAGCAGTTCTTC.

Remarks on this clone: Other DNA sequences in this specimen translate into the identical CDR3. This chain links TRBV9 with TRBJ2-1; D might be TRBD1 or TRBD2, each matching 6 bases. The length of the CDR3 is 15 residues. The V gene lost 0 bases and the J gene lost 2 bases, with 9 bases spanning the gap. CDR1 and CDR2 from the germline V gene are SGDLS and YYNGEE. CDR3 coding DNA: TGTGCCAGCAGCGTAGGAGGGGGGACCTACAATGAGCAGTTCTTC. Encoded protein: CASSVGGGTYNEQFF.

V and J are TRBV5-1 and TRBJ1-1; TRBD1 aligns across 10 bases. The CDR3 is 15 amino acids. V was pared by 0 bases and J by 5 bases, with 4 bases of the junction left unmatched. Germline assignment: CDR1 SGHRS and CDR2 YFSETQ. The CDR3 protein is CASSLGTGGGTEAFF. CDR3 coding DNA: TGCGCCAGCAGCTTGGGGACAGGGGGTGGAACTGAAGCTTTCTTT.

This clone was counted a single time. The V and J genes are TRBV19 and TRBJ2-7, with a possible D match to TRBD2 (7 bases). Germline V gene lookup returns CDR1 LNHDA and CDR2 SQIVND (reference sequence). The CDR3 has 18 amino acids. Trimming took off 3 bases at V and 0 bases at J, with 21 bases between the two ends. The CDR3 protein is CASSIRPGGRGSSYEQYF. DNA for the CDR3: TGTGCCAGTAGTATCCGCCCGGGGGGCAGAGGGAGCTCCTACGAGCAGTACTTC.

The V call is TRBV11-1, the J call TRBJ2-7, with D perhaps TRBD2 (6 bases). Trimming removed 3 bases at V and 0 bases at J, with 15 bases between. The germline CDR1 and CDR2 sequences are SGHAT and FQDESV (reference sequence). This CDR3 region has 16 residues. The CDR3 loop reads CASSLNTGESSYEQYF. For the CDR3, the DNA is TGTGCCAGCAGCTTGAACACGGGGGAGAGCTCCTACGAGCAGTACTTC. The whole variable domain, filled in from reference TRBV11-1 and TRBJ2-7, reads EAEVAQSPRYKITEKSQAVAFWCDPISGHATLYWYRQILGQGPELLVQFQDESVVDDSQLPKDRFSAERLKGVDSTLKIQPAELGDSAMYLCASSLNTGESSYEQYFGPGTRLTVT.

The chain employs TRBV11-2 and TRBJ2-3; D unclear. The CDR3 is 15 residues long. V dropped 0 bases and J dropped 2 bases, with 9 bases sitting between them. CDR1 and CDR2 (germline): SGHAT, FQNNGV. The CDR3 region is CASSLDGPPTDTQYF. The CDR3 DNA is TGTGCCAGCAGCTTAGACGGACCTCCCACAGATACGCAGTATTTT.

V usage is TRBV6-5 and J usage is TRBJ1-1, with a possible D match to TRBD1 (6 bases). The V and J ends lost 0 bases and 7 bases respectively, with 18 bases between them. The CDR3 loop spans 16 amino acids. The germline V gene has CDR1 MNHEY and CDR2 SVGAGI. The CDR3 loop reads CASSYSGSGVPNEAFF. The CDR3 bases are TGTGCCAGCAGTTACTCGGGTTCAGGGGTGCCAAATGAAGCTTTCTTT.

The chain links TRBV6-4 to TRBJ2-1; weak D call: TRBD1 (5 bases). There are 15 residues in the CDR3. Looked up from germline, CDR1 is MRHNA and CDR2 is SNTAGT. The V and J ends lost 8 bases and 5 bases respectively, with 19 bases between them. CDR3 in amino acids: CASCPDPDSHNEQFF. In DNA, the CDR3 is TGTGCCAGCTGCCCAGACCCAGACAGCCACAATGAGCAGTTCTTC.

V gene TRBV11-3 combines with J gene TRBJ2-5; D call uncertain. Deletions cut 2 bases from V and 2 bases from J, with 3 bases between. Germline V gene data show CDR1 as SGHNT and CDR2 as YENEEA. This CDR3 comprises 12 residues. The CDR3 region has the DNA TGTGCCAGCAGCTTATTACAAGAGACCCAGTACTTC. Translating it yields CASSLLQETQYF.

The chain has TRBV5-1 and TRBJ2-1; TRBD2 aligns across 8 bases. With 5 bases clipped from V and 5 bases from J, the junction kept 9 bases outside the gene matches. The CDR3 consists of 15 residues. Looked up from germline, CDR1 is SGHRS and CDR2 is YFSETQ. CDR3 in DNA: TGCGCCAGCAGAGCGGGAGCTCAGGTCAACAATGAGCAGTTCTTC. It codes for CASRAGAQVNNEQFF.